This TCR beta chain derives from a study of blood T cell repertoires in COVID-19. Study in general: Samples representing acute and convalescent COVID-19 were sourced from the United States, Italy and Spain. T cells, B-cell-depleted T cells, or PBMCs supplied cDNA or gDNA.

The CDR3 runs 14 residues. Per germline, CDR1 KGHSH and CDR2 LQKENI. V was pared by 4 bases and J by 1 base, with 10 bases between. Authors' processing steps: Estimation of nucleated cell counts relied on the amplification of reference gene primers. Method: immunoSEQ multiplex PCR; TCRdb's copy keeps in-frame clones and lacks some. The D gene and trimming were derived from the DNA, and the V and J assignments and clone size from that table. Of roughly 7,500 clones in the sample, 84% were seen once. This rearrangement joins TRBV18 to TRBJ1-1; D is possibly TRBD1 (5 bases). The receptor's source is a human donor in a cohort sampled during active COVID-19. Input material: peripheral blood. The CDR3 spells CASSLTDKNTEAFF. The DNA for the CDR3 is TGTGCCAGCTCACTTACGGACAAGAACACTGAAGCTTTCTTT.